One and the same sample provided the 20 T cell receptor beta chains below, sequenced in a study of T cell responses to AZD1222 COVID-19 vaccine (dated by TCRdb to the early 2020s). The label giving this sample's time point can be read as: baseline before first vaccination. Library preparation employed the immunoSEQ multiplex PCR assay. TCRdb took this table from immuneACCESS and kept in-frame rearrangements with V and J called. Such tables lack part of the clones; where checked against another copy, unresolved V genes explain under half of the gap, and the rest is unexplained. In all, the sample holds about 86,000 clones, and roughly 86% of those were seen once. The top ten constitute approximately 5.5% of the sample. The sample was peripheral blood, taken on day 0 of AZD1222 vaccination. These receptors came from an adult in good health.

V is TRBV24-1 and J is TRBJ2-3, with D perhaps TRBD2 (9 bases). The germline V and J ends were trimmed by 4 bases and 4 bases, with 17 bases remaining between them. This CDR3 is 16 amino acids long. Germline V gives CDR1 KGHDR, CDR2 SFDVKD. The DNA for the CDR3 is TGTGCCACCAGTGACCGACAGGGGACTAGCCCAGATACGCAGTATTTT. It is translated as CATSDRQGTSPDTQYF.

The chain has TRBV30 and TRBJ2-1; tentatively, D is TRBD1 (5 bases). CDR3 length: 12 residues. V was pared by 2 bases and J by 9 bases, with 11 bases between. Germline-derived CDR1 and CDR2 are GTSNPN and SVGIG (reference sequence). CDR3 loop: CAWSLKQGEQFF. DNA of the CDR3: TGTGCCTGGAGTCTCAAGCAGGGTGAGCAGTTCTTC.

The chain's CDR3 is CASSPRTLGANVLTF. In DNA, the CDR3 is TGTGCCAGTAGTCCACGGACTCTGGGGGCCAACGTCCTGACTTTC. The chain uses TRBV19 and TRBJ2-6; possibly TRBD2 for D (5 bases). Looked up from germline, CDR1 is LNHDA and CDR2 is SQIVND (reference sequence). This CDR3 is 15 amino acids long. Deletions cut 5 bases from V and 4 bases from J, with 12 bases between.

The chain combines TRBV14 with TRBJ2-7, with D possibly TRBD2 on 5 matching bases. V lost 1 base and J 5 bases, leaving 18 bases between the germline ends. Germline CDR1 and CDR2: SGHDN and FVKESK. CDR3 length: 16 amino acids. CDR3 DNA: TGTGCCAGCAGCCAAGCGGCAGGAGGCCCCCTCCACGAGCAGTACTTC. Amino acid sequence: CASSQAAGGPLHEQYF.

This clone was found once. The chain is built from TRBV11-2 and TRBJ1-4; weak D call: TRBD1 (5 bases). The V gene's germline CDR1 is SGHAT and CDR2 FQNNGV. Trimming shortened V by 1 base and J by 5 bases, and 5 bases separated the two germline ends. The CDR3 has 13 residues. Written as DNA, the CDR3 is TGTGCCAGCAGCTTAGGGGACAATGAAAAACTGTTTTTT. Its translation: CASSLGDNEKLFF.

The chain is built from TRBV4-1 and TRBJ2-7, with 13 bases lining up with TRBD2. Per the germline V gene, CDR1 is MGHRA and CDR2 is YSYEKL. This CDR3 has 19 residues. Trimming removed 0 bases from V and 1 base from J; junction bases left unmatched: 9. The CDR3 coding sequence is TGCGCCAGCAGCCAAGAAGTAGAACTAGCGGGAGGGCCGTCCTACGAGCAGTACTTC. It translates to CASSQEVELAGGPSYEQYF.

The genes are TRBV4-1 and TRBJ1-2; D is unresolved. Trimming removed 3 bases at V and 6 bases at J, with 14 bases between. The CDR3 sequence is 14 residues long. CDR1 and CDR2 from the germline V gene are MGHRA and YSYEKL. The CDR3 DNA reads TGCGCCAGCAGCCACCAAGGTCAACGTAATGGCTACACCTTC. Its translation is CASSHQGQRNGYTF.

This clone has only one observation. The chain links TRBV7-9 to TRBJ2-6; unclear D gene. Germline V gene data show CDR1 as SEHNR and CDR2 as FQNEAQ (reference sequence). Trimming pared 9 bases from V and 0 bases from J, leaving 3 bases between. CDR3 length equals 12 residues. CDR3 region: CARNSGANVLTF. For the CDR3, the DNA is TGTGCCAGGAACTCTGGGGCCAACGTCCTGACTTTC.

The CDR3, as DNA: TGTGCCACCAACCCTTACTCGACAGGGGGCAGCGATGGCTACACCTTC. It codes for CATNPYSTGGSDGYTF. V and J are TRBV28 and TRBJ1-2; 10 bases are shared with TRBD1. Germline V gene data show CDR1 as MDHEN and CDR2 as SYDVKM. Unmatched junction bases numbered 17, after V lost 10 bases and J lost 6 bases. CDR3 size: 16 residues.

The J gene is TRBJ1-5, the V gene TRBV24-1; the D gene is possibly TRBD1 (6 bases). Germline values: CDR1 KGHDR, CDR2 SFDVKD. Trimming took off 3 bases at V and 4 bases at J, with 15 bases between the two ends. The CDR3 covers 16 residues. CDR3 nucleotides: TGTGCCACCAGTGATGCCGGAGGAACAGGGAATCAGCCCCAGCATTTT. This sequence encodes CATSDAGGTGNQPQHF.

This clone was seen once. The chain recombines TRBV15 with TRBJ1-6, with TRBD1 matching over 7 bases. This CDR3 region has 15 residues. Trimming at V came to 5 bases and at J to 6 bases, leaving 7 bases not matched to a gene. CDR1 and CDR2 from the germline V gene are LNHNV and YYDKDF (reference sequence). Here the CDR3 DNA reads TGTGCCACCAGCCCTACAGGGGCCTTTAATTCACCCCTCCACTTT. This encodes CATSPTGAFNSPLHF.

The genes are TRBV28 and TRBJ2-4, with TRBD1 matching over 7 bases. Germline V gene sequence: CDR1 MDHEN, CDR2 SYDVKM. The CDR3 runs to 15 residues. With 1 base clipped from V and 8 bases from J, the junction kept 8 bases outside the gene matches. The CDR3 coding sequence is TGTGCCAGCAGTTTATTCGGGCAAGGGACAGACATTCAGTACTTC. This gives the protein CASSLFGQGTDIQYF. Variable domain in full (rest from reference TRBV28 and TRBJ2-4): DVKVTQSSRYLVKRTGEKVFLECVQDMDHENMFWYRQDPGLGLRLIYFSYDVKMKEKGDIPEGYSVSREKKERFSLILESASTNQTSMYLCASSLFGQGTDIQYFGAGTRLSVL.

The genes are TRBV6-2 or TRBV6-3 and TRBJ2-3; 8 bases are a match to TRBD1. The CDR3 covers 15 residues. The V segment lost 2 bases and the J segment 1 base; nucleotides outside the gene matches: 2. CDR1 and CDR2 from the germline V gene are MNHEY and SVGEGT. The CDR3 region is CASSYLQGGTDTQYF. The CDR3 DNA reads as TGTGCCAGCAGTTACCTACAGGGGGGCACAGATACGCAGTATTTT.

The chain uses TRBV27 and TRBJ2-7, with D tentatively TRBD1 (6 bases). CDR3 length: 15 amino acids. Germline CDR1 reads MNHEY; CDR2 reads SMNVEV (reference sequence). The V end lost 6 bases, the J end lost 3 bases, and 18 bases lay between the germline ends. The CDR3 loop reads CASRLAGDGNYEQYF. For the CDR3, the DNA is TGTGCCAGCAGGCTCGCAGGGGACGGTAACTACGAGCAGTACTTC.

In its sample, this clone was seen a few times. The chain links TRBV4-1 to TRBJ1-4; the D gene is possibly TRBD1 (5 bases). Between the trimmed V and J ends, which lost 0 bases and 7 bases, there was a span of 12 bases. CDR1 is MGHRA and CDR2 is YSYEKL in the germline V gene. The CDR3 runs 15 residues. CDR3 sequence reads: CASSQDEGRSEKLFF. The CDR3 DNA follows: TGCGCCAGCAGCCAAGATGAGGGGAGATCTGAAAAACTGTTTTTT.

The chain's CDR3 is CASLRYNEQFF. The CDR3 bases are TGTGCCAGCCTCAGGTACAATGAGCAGTTCTTC. The chain links TRBV7-8 to TRBJ2-1, with no clear D. The germline gives CDR1 SGHVS, CDR2 FQNEAQ. The CDR3 covers 11 residues. With 8 bases removed from V and 4 bases from J, the gap between germline ends came to 6 bases.

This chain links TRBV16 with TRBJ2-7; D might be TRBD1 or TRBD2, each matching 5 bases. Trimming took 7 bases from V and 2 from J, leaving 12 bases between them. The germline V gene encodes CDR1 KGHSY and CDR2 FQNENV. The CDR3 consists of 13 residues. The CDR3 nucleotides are TGTGCCAGCACCAGGGACCTAGCCTACGAGCAGTACTTC. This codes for CASTRDLAYEQYF.

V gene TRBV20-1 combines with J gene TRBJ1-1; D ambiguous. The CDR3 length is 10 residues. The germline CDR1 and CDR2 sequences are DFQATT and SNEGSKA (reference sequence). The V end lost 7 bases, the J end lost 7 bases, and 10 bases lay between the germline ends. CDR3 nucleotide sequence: TGCAGTGTCTCGGACGGTGAAGCTTTCTTT. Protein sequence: CSVSDGEAFF.

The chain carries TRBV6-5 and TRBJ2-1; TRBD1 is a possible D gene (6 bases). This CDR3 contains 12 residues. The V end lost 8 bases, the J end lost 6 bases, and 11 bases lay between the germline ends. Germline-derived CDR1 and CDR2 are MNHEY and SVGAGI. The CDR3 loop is CASGGPGNEQFF. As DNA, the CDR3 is TGTGCCAGCGGGGGCCCGGGCAATGAGCAGTTCTTC.

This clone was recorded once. This CDR3 reads CSAQRESEQFF. CDR3 bases: TGCAGTGCTCAGCGGGAGAGTGAGCAGTTCTTC. The rearrangement joins TRBV20-1 to TRBJ2-1; 8 bases are shared with TRBD2. The V gene end was trimmed by 5 bases and the J gene end by 9 bases; junction bases not matched to a gene: 3. CDR3 length: 11 amino acids. Germline values: CDR1 DFQATT, CDR2 SNEGSKA (reference sequence).